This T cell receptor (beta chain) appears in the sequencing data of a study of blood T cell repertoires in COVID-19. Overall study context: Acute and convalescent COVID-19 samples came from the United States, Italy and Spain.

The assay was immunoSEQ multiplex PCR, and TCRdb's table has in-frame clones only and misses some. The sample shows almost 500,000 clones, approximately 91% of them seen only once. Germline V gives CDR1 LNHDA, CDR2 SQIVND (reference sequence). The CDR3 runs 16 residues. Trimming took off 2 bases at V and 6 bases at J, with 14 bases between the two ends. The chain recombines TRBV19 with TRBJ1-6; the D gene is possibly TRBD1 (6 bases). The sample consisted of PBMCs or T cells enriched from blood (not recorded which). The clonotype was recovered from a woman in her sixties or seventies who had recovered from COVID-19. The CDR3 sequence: CASSINTGLSNSPLHF. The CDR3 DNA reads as TGTGCCAGTAGTATAAATACAGGGTTATCTAATTCACCCCTCCACTTT. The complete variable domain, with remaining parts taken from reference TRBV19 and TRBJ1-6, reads DGGITQSPKYLFRKEGQNVTLSCEQNLNHDAMYWYRQDPGQGLRLIYYSQIVNDFQKGDIAEGYSVSREKKESFPLTVTSAQKNPTAFYLCASSINTGLSNSPLHFGNGTRLTVT.